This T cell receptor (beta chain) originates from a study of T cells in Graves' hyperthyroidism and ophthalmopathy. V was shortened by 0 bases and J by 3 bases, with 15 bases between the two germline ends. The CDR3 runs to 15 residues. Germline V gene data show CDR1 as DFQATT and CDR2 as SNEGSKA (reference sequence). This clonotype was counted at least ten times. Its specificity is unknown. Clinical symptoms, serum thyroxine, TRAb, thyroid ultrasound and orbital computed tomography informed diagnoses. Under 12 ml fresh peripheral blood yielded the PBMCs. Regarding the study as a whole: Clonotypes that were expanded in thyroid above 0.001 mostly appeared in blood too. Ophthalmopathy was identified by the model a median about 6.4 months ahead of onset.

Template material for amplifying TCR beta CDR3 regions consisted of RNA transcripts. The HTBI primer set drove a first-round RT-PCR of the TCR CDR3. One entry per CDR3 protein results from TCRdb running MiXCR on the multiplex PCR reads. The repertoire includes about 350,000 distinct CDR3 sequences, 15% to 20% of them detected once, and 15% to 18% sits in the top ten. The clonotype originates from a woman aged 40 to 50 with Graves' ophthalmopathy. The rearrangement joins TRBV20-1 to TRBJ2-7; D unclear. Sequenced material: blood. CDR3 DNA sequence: TGCAGTGCTAGAGATGCCCTTCTTTCGGGCTACGAGCAGTACTTC. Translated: CSARDALLSGYEQYF.